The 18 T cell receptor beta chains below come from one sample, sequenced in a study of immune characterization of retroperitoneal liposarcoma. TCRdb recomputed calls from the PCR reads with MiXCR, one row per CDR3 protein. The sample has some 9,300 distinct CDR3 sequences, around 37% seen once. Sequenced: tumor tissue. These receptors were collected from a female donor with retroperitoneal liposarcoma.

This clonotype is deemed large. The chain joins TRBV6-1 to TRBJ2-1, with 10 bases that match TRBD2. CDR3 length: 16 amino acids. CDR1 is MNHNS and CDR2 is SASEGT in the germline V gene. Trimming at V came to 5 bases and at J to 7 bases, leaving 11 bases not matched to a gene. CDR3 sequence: CASSSERGGLGNEQFF. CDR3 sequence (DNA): TGTGCCAGCAGTTCCGAGCGGGGGGGTCTTGGGAATGAGCAGTTCTTC.

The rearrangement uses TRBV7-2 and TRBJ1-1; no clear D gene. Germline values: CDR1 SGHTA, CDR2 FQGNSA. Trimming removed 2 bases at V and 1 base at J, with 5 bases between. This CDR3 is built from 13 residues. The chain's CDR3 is CASSLYENTEAFF. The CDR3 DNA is TGTGCCAGCAGCTTATATGAGAACACTGAAGCTTTCTTT.

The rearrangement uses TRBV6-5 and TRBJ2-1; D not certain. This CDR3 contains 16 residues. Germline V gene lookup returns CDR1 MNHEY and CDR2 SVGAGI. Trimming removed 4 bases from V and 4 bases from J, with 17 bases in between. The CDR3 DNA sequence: TGTGCCAGCAGTTTTTCCTCGGCTAAACTATACAATGAGCAGTTCTTC. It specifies CASSFSSAKLYNEQFF.

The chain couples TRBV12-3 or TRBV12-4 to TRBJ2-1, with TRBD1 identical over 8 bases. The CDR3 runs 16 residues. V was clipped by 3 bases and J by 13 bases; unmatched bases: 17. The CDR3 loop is CASSFRGGRGQETQFF. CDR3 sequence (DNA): TGTGCCAGCAGTTTTAGAGGAGGCAGGGGGCAAGAGACCCAGTTCTTC.

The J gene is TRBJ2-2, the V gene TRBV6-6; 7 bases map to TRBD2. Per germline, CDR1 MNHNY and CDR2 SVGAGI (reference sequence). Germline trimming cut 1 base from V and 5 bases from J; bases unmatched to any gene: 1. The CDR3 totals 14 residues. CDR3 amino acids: CASSYWGGTGELFF. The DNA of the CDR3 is TGTGCCAGCAGTTACTGGGGGGGAACCGGGGAGCTGTTTTTT.

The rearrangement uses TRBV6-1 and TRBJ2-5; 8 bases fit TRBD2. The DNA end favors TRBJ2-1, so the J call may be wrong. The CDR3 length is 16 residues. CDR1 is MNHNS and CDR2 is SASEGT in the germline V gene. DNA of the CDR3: TGTGCCAGCAGCCCCCAGGTGACGGGAGGGGTAGATGAGCAGTTCTTC. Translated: CASSPQVTGGVDEQFF.

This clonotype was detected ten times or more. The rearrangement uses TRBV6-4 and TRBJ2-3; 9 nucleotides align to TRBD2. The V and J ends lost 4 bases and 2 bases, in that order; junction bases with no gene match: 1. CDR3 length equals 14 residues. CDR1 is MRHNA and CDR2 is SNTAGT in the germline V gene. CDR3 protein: CASSVAGATDTQYF. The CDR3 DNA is TGTGCCAGCAGTGTAGCGGGGGCCACAGATACGCAGTATTTT.

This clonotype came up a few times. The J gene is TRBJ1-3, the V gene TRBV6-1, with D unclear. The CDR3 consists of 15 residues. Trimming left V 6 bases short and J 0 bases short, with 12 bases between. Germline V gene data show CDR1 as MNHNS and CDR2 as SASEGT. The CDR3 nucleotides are TGTGCCAGCAGAACTCTTGGGTACTCTGGAAACACCATATATTTT. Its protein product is CASRTLGYSGNTIYF.

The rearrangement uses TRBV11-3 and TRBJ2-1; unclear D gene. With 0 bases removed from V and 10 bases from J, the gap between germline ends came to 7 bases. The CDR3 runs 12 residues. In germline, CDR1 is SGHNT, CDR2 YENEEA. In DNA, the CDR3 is TGTGCCAGCAGCTTAGATCCCTACGAGCAGTTCTTC. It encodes CASSLDPYEQFF.

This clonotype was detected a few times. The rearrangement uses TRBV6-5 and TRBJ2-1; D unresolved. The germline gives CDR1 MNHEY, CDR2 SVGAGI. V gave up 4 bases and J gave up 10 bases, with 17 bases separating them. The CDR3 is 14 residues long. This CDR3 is CASSSGLINGEQFF. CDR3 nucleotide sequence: TGTGCCAGCAGTTCTGGGTTAATCAACGGCGAGCAGTTCTTC.

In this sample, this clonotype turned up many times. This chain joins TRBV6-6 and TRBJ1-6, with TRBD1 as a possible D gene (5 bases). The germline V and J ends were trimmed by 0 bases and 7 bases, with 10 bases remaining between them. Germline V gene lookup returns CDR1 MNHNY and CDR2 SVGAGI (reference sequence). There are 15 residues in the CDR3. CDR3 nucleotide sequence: TGTGCCAGCAGTTACTCGGGACGCGGAAATTCACCCCTCCACTTT. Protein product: CASSYSGRGNSPLHF.

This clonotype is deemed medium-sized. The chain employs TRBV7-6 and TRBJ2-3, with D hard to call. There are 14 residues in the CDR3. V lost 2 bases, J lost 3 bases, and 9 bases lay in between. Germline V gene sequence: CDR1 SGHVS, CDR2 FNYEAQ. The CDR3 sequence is CASSLSLRTDTQYF. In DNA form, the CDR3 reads TGTGCCAGCAGCTTATCGCTGAGGACAGATACGCAGTATTTT.

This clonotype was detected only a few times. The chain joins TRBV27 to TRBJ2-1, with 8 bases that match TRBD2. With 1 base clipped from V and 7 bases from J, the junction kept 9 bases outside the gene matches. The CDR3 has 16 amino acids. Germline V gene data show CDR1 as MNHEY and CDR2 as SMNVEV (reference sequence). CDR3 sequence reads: CASSLLGSGGGNEQFF. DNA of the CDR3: TGTGCCAGCAGTTTATTGGGGTCGGGAGGGGGGAATGAGCAGTTCTTC.

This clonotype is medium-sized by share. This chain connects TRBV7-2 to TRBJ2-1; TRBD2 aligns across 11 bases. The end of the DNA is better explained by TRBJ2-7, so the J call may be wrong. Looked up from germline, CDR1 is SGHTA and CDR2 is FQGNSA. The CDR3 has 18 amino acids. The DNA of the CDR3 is TGTGCCAGCAGCTTAAGGGTCACTAGCGGGAGATTCTACAATGAGCAGTACTTC. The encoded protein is CASSLRVTSGRFYNEQYF.

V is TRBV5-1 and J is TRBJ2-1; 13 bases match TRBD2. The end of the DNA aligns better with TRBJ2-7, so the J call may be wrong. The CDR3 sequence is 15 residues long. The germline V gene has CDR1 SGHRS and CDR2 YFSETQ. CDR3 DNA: TGCGCCAGCAGCGGGGGACTAGCGGGATCCTACGAGCAGTACTTC. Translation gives CASSGGLAGSYEQYF.

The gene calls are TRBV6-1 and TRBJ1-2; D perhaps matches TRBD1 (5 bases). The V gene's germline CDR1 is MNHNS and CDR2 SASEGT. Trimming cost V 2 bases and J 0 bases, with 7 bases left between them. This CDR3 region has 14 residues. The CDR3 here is CASSEWGTNYGYTF. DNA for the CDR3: TGTGCCAGCAGTGAATGGGGGACTAACTATGGCTACACCTTC.

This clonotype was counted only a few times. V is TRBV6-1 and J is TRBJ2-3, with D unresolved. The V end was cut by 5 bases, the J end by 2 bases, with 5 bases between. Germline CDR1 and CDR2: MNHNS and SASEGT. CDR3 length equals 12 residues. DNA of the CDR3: TGTGCCAGCAGTCCGAACACAGATACGCAGTATTTT. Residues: CASSPNTDTQYF.

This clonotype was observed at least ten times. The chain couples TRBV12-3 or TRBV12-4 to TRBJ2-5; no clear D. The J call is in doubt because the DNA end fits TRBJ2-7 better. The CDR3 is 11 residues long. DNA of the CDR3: TGTGCCAGCAGTTTAAGCACCGAGCAGTACTTC. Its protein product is CASSLSTEQYF.